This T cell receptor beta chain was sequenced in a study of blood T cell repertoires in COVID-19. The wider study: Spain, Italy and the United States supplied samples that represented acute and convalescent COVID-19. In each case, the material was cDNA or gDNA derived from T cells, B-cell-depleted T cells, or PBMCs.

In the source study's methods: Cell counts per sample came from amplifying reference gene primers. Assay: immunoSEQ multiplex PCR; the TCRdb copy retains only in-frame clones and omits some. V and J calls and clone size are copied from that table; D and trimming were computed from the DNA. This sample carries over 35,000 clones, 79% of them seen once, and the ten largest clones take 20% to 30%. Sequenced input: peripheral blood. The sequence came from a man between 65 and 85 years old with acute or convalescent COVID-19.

The chain's CDR3 is CASRGQGVYYGYTF. The DNA for the CDR3 is TGTGCCAGCAGAGGACAGGGCGTTTACTATGGCTACACCTTC. This sequence joins TRBV2 and TRBJ1-2; 8 bases agree with TRBD1. Germline V gene sequence: CDR1 SNHLY, CDR2 FYNNEI. This CDR3 comprises 14 residues. The junction had 6 bases not matched to a gene; V was cut back by 6 bases and J by 3 bases.